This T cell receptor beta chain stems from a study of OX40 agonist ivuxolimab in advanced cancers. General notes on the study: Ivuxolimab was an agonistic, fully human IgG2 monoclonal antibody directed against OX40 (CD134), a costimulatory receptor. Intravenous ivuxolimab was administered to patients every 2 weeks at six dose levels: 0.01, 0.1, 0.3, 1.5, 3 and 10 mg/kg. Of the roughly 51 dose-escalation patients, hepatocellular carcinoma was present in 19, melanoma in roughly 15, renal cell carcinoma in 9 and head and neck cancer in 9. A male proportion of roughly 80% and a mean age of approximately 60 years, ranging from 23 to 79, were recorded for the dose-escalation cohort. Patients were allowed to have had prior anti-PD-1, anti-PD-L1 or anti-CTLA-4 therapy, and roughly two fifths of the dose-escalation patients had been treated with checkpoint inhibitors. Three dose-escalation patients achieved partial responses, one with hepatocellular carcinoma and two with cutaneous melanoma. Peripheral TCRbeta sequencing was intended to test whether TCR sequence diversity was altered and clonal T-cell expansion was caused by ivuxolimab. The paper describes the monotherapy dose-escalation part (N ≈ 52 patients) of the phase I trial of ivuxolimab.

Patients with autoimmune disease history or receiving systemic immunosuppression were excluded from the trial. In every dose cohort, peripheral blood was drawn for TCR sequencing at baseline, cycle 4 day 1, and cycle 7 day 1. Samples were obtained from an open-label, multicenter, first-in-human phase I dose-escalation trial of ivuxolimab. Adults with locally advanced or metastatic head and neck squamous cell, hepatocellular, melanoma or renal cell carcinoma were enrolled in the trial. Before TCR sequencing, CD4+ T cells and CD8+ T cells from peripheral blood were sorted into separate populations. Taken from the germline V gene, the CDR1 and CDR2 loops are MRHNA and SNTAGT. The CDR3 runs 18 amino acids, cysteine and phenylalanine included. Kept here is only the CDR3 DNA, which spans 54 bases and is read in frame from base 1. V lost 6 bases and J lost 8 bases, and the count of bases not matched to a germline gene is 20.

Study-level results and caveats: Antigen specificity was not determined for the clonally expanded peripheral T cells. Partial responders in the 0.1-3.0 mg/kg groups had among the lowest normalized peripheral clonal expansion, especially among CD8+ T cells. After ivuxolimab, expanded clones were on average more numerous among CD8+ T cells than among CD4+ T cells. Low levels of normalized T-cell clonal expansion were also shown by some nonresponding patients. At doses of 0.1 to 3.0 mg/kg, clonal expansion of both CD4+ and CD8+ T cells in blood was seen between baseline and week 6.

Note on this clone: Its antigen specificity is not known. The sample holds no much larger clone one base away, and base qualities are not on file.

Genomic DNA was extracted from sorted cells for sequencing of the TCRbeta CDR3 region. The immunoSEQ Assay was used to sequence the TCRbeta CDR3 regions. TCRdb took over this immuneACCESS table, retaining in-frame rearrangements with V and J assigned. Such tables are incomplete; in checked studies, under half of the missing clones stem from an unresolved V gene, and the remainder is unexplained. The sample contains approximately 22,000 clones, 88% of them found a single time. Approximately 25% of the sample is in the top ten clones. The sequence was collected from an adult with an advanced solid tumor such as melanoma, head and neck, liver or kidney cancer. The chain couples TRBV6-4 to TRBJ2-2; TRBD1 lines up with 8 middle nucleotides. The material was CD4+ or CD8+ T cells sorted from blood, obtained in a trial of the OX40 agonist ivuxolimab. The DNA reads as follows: TGTGCCAGCAGAAAAAAACGGGACAGGCTTTTCGTATGGGGGGAGCTGTTTTTT. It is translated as CASRKKRDRLFVWGELFF.